The T cell receptor (beta chain) under discussion was sequenced for a study of blood T cell repertoires in COVID-19. Study details: Sites across the United States, Italy and Spain contributed samples from acute and convalescent COVID-19. PBMCs, B-cell-depleted T cells, or T cells were the source of the cDNA or gDNA that made up the material.

The CDR3 has 15 amino acids. The ends lost 5 bases at V and 0 bases at J; junction bases unmatched: 6. Germline CDR1 reads MNHEY; CDR2 reads SVGAGI. Source study methods: From reference gene primer amplification, estimates of nucleated cell counts were derived. Sequenced by immunoSEQ multiplex PCR; TCRdb stores in-frame clones only, minus some. Clonal size and the V and J genes are those of that table, whereas D and trimming came from the DNA. The sample consists of 100,000 to 120,000 clones, 70% to 90% of them appearing once. The sequenced sample was peripheral blood. The receptor comes from a human donor in a cohort sampled during active COVID-19. This chain uses TRBV6-5 with TRBJ1-1; 7 bases line up with TRBD1. CDR3: CASSPYRGMNTEAFF. As DNA, the CDR3 is TGTGCCAGCAGTCCCTACAGGGGCATGAACACTGAAGCTTTCTTT.